What follows are 12 T cell receptor beta chains derived from one specimen sequenced in a study of cytomegalovirus exposure and HLA in healthy donors (TCRdb year 2017). The library was prepared using the immunoSEQ multiplex PCR assay. For the multiplex PCR, a mixture combining 60 forward primers for TCR Vbeta segments and 13 reverse primers for TCR Jbeta segments was used. TCRdb holds this immuneACCESS table with in-frame rearrangements only. Some clones are missing; in checked studies, unresolved V genes explain under half, and the rest has no known cause. The sample records about 98,000 clones, 65% to 80% of which are singletons. The ten top clones hold roughly 17% of the sample. The sequencing sample was made of PBMCs. All receptors come from a man aged 60 to 69 in good health and CMV-seropositive.

The rearrangement uses TRBV7-9 and TRBJ2-7, with D possibly being TRBD1 (5 bases). Germline CDR1 reads SEHNR; CDR2 reads FQNEAQ (reference sequence). CDR3 length: 14 residues. V was clipped by 2 bases and J by 2 bases, with 10 bases between them. DNA of the CDR3: TGTGCCAGCAGCTTACCAGGGTCCCCCTACGAGCAGTACTTC. This translates into CASSLPGSPYEQYF.

J is TRBJ2-7 and V is TRBV9; 8 bases map to TRBD2. The V segment lost 4 bases and the J segment 2 bases; nucleotides outside the gene matches: 5. This CDR3 has 14 amino acids. CDR1 SGDLS and CDR2 YYNGEE come from the germline V gene. DNA for the CDR3: TGTGCCAGCAGCCCGGGGGGGAGTACCTACGAGCAGTACTTC. Its protein product is CASSPGGSTYEQYF.

A few counts support this clone. The chain has TRBV4-3 and TRBJ2-7; TRBD2 agrees at 12 bases. The ends lost 1 base at V and 3 bases at J; junction bases unmatched: 1. Germline V lookup: CDR1 LGHNA, CDR2 YSLEER. The CDR3 runs to 15 residues. The CDR3 protein is CASSQGLAGVYEQYF. CDR3 DNA sequence: TGCGCCAGCAGCCAAGGACTAGCGGGGGTCTACGAGCAGTACTTC.

The V and J genes are TRBV7-6 and TRBJ2-6; D not resolved. The CDR3 sequence is 13 residues long. Germline loops: CDR1 SGHVS, CDR2 FNYEAQ. Trimming stripped 5 bases from V and 2 bases from J, with 4 bases between. The CDR3 spells CASSQAGANVLTF. CDR3 DNA sequence: TGTGCCAGCAGCCAGGCTGGGGCCAACGTCCTGACTTTC. The variable domain in full, completed from reference TRBV7-6 and TRBJ2-6, reads GAGVSQSPRYKVTKRGQDVALRCDPISGHVSLYWYRQALGQGPEFLTYFNYEAQQDKSGLPNDRFSAERPEGSISTLTIQRTEQRDSAMYRCASSQAGANVLTFGAGSRLTVL.

The V gene is TRBV7-9, the J gene TRBJ1-4; weak D call: TRBD1 (5 bases). This CDR3 is built from 13 residues. The V end was cut by 1 base, the J end by 7 bases, with 7 bases between. CDR1 is SEHNR, CDR2 FQNEAQ, per germline (reference sequence). CDR3: CASSLGGREKLFF. The CDR3, as DNA: TGTGCCAGCAGCTTAGGGGGCCGTGAAAAACTGTTTTTT.

V usage is TRBV7-9 and J usage is TRBJ2-7; possible D gene TRBD1, 6 bases. Germline V lookup: CDR1 SEHNR, CDR2 FQNEAQ (reference sequence). This CDR3 has 13 residues. Between the trimmed V and J ends, which lost 6 bases and 0 bases, there was a span of 9 bases. The CDR3 loop reads CASRPGHSYEQYF. The DNA of the CDR3 is TGTGCCAGCAGACCGGGACACTCCTACGAGCAGTACTTC.

This chain connects TRBV2 to TRBJ1-3; D might be TRBD1 (5 bases). Trimming left V 9 bases short and J 0 bases short, with 12 bases between. The CDR3 extends over 14 amino acids. The germline gives CDR1 SNHLY, CDR2 FYNNEI. This CDR3 reads CAREGTVSGNTIYF. CDR3 nucleotides: TGTGCCAGGGAAGGGACTGTCTCTGGAAACACCATATATTTT.

This clone has a handful of counts. The chain has TRBV27 and TRBJ1-5; 7 bases match TRBD1. This CDR3 region has 13 residues. In germline, CDR1 is MNHEY, CDR2 SMNVEV (reference sequence). Trimming removed 6 bases from V and 12 bases from J; junction bases left unmatched: 11. The CDR3 DNA follows: TGTGCCAGCAGCTTTGCCCGGGCAGGGGGCCAGCATTTT. Residues: CASSFARAGGQHF.

V is TRBV25-1 and J is TRBJ1-6; 9 nucleotides line up with TRBD1. Per the germline V gene, CDR1 is MGHDK and CDR2 is SYGVNS. V lost 7 bases and J lost 6; bases outside the gene matches: 4. This CDR3 is 14 amino acids long. In DNA form, the CDR3 reads TGTGCCAGCACGACAGGGGGATTTAATTCACCCCTCCACTTT. As protein: CASTTGGFNSPLHF.

This sequence joins TRBV6-5 and TRBJ1-5; D remains unclear. The germline V and J ends were trimmed by 2 bases and 6 bases, with 8 bases remaining between them. Germline assignment: CDR1 MNHEY and CDR2 SVGAGI. There are 13 residues in the CDR3. Here the CDR3 reads CASSYTESQPQHF. For the CDR3, the DNA is TGTGCCAGCAGTTACACAGAGAGTCAGCCCCAGCATTTT.

The chain joins TRBV10-3 to TRBJ2-1, with TRBD1 matching over 8 bases. Germline V gene lookup returns CDR1 ENHRY and CDR2 SYGVKD. This CDR3 spans 14 amino acids. V shed 7 bases, J shed 8 bases, and the junction held 10 bases outside the gene matches. The CDR3 region has the DNA TGTGCCATCACTAAGGGACAGGTTGGGGATGAGCAGTTCTTC. Protein product: CAITKGQVGDEQFF.

This chain joins TRBV9 and TRBJ2-3; TRBD2 agrees at 11 bases. With V trimmed by 3 bases and J by 4 bases, 7 bases remained unmatched. Per the germline V gene, CDR1 is SGDLS and CDR2 is YYNGEE. This CDR3 has 16 amino acids. The CDR3 spells CASSARLAGSSDTQYF. CDR3 nucleotides: TGTGCCAGCAGCGCGCGACTAGCGGGGAGTTCAGATACGCAGTATTTT. The full variable domain, rest sourced from reference TRBV9 and TRBJ2-3, is DSGVTQTPKHLITATGQRVTLRCSPRSGDLSVYWYQQSLDQGLQFLIQYYNGEERAKGNILERFSAQQFPDLHSELNLSSLELGDSALYFCASSARLAGSSDTQYFGPGTRLTVL.